This is a list of T cell receptor beta chains from one sample in a study of siplizumab effects on memory and regulatory T cells. The protocol was immunoSEQ multiplex PCR, while the TCRdb copy is restricted to in-frame clones and leaves out a portion. Of fewer than 120,000 clones listed, roughly 92% are singletons. Sequencing was done on a sample of CD4+ T cells sorted from blood. Receptor source: a human donor in good health. Each CDR3 is given without its conserved first and last residue.

V,J,CDR3
TRBV7-2,TRBJ2-7,ASSPTPGFSYEQY
TRBV7-8,TRBJ2-3,ASSLGRLLNTDTQY
TRBV11-2,TRBJ1-1,ATGTRSEAF
TRBV6-5,TRBJ1-2,ASSYSGGGLDGYT
TRBV10-3,TRBJ2-2,AIRASGNTGELF
TRBV7-3,TRBJ2-3,ASSLIGTSRRDTQY
TRBV2,TRBJ1-2,ASSERRAIPAGGYT
TRBV6-5,TRBJ1-1,ASSLGMGWGEAF
TRBV29-1,TRBJ2-5,SVGPPPSETQY
TRBV9,TRBJ1-4,ASSPHSGSVKLF
TRBV21-1,TRBJ2-3,ASSKPGLAGGKTDTQY
TRBV7-2,TRBJ1-1,ASSSPSGYTEAF
TRBV7-9,TRBJ2-7,ASSQSPGVPSSYEQY
TRBV28,TRBJ2-5,ASSSRGFGETQY
TRBV4-1,TRBJ1-3,ASSQQDGYSGNTIY
TRBV5-4,TRBJ2-7,ASSPGTGDYEQY
TRBV7-8,TRBJ2-2,ASSLGASRFTGELF
TRBV7-2,TRBJ2-3,ASSLGLAGRDTQY
TRBV18,TRBJ1-1,ASSPRGPLNTEAF
TRBV6-1,TRBJ2-7,ASNAGKTGEQY
TRBV9,TRBJ2-1,ASSVASGGSYNEQF
TRBV7-9,TRBJ1-4,ASRRGTGLEKLF
TRBV6-6,TRBJ1-1,ASSYDPTYTEAF
TRBV7-3,TRBJ2-6,APQVPPFCSGANVLT
TRBV5-1,TRBJ1-3,ASSLGGDPTGNTIY
TRBV7-2,TRBJ1-3,ASSSTRQGVGNTIY
TRBV2,TRBJ2-5,ASRGTSGAMYTQY
TRBV7-6,TRBJ2-7,ASSLVSREQY
TRBV7-9,TRBJ1-1,ASSPGRLNTEAF
TRBV7-7,TRBJ2-5,ASSGRLAGEGETQY
TRBV6-5,TRBJ1-1,ASSYGGSTEAF
TRBV15,TRBJ2-2,ATSRDRQGANTGELF
TRBV29-1,TRBJ1-2,SVGEVAGYGYT
TRBV5-6,TRBJ1-1,ASSLVGGPLGNTEAF
TRBV27,TRBJ1-5,ASSPGTGWDQPQH
TRBV7-2,TRBJ1-3,ASSDAGRDTIY
TRBV5-1,TRBJ1-2,ASSYRGEGYT
TRBV4-1,TRBJ2-7,ASSLFPGDRSYEQY
TRBV10-1,TRBJ2-2,ASSESRRERSHTGELF
TRBV5-4,TRBJ2-4,ASSRQYQLDIQY
TRBV4-2,.,ASSQDRGEIYEQY
TRBV6-6,TRBJ1-1,ASSYHLQGWAEAF
TRBV29-1,TRBJ2-3,SVGWLGTDTQY
TRBV5-1,TRBJ2-7,ASSRSGGLLEQY
TRBV9,TRBJ1-4,ASSSDKTGRGEKLF
TRBV25-1,TRBJ1-6,ASKGQPNSPLH
TRBV9,TRBJ2-1,ASSATASSYNEQF
TRBV6-6,TRBJ2-5,ASSYFELGETQY
TRBV27,TRBJ1-1,ASSSPAPRREGRKGGTEAF
TRBV5-5,TRBJ1-4,ASSLYPNEKLF
TRBV18,TRBJ2-6,ASSPPKHDGLT
TRBV7-2,TRBJ2-7,ASSLARSVSYEQY
TRBV29-1,TRBJ1-2,SVEDRRDRQYYGYT
TRBV5-4,TRBJ1-6,ASSSRPGSHSPLH
TRBV5-8,TRBJ2-3,ASSQQGTSTDTQY
TRBV7-6,TRBJ2-1,ASSRTSGGSSYNEQF
TRBV5-1,TRBJ1-4,ASSEQGASNEKLF
TRBV11-3,TRBJ2-1,ASSLVSSGNGNPEQF